A selection of T cell receptor beta chains follows, all from one sample in a study of cytomegalovirus exposure and HLA in healthy donors. Data came from immunoSEQ multiplex PCR; TCRdb stores just in-frame clones and leaves some out. This table holds 80,000 to 100,000 clones, roughly 87% found once. Sample: PBMCs. The receptors were sampled from a man aged 18 to 29 in good health and CMV-seropositive. Both conserved end residues are part of each CDR3. D genes are given only for firm matches. Not all rows give a size; the values are once, few, many and, for expanded clones, a class.

j_call v_call clone_size d_call cdr3_nt cdr3_aa
TRBJ2-7 TRBV5-5 - TRBD2 TGTGCCAGCAGCTCCCGGACTAGCGGGAGGGCCGGTTACGAGCAGTACTTC CASSSRTSGRAGYEQYF
TRBJ1-2 TRBV2 - - TGTGCCAGCGGTGATAGCTATGGCTACACCTTC CASGDSYGYTF
TRBJ1-3 TRBV4-3 - - TGCGCCAGCAGCCGACAGAGCTCTGGAAACACCATATATTTT CASSRQSSGNTIYF
TRBJ2-2 TRBV11-3 - TRBD1 TGTGCCAGCAGTCGTGGACAGGGGGCTCCCGGGGAGCTGTTTTTT CASSRGQGAPGELFF
TRBJ1-5 TRBV27 - - TGTGCCAGCAGTTTATTAAGCAGGGATGGTGGCAATCAGCCCCAGCATTTT CASSLLSRDGGNQPQHF
TRBJ2-7 TRBV5-1 once - TGCGCCAGCAGCCTAAACAGGGAGTCCTACGAGCAGTACTTC CASSLNRESYEQYF
TRBJ2-1 TRBV7-2 - TRBD2 TGTGCCAGCAAGCAGCGGGGGCCCTCCTACAATGAGCAGTTCTTC CASKQRGPSYNEQFF
TRBJ2-5 TRBV28 - - TGTGCCAGCAGTTTATGGGCAGGGGCCAGGGAGACCCAGTACTTC CASSLWAGARETQYF
TRBJ2-5 TRBV2 - TRBD2 TGTGCCAGCAGTCGACGACCGGGACTAGCGGGATCCCCAGAGACCCAGTACTTC CASSRRPGLAGSPETQYF
TRBJ2-1 TRBV25-1 once - TGTGCCAGCAGTGAATGTCCTATCCGAGGTTACAATGAGCAGTTCTTC CASSECPIRGYNEQFF
TRBJ2-6 TRBV13 - - TGTGCCAGCAGCTTAGGGACGGAGTCTGGGGCCAACGTCCTGACTTTC CASSLGTESGANVLTF
TRBJ2-7 TRBV29-1 - TRBD2 TGCAGCGTTGAAGACAAGCGGGGGCCCCTCTACGAGCAGTACTTC CSVEDKRGPLYEQYF
TRBJ1-1 TRBV19 - TRBD1 TGTGCCAGTAGTACAGGAACAGGGGGTATTCGAGTTGGTGAAGCTTTCTTT CASSTGTGGIRVGEAFF
TRBJ2-7 TRBV10-3 - TRBD2 TGTGCCATCAGTGAGGGGGCGGGGGACCCCTACGAGCAGTACTTC CAISEGAGDPYEQYF
TRBJ2-1 TRBV28 - - TGTGCCAGCAGCCCTCTAGCGTCAAGCTCCTACAATGAGCAGTTCTTC CASSPLASSSYNEQFF
TRBJ2-3 TRBV11-2 once - TGTGCCAGCAGGCCTAGCGACGGCACAGATACGCAGTATTTT CASRPSDGTDTQYF